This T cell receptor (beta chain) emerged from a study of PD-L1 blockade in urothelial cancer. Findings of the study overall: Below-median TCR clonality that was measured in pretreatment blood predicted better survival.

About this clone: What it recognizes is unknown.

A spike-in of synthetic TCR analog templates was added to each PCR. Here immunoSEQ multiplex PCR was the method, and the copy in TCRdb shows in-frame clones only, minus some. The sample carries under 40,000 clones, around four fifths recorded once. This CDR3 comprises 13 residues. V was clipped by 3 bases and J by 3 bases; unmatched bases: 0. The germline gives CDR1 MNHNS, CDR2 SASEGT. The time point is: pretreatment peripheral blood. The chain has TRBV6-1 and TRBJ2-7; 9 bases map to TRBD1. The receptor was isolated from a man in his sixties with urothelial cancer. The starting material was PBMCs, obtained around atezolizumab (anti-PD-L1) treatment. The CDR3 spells CASSEDRGYEQYF. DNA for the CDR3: TGTGCCAGCAGTGAGGACAGGGGCTACGAGCAGTACTTC.